Listed below are T cell receptor beta chains from one sample, sequenced in a study of shared clonotypes between healthy human individuals. This table comes from immunoSEQ multiplex PCR, and its TCRdb copy is limited to in-frame clones, with some not included. The table shows approximately 92,000 clones, with 60% to 75% occurring only once. Sequenced sample: memory CD8+ T cells sorted from blood. The origin of the receptors is a man aged 30 to 39 in good health. Both conserved end residues are part of each CDR3. The order of the fields is CDR3 protein, CDR3 DNA, clone size, J gene, D gene, V gene. The D gene is left open where the match is weak. Some rows have no size entry. The others give once, few or many, or a class for an expanded clone.

cdr3_aa: CASSIGLGLNTEAFF
cdr3_nt: TGTGCCAGTAGTATTGGTCTGGGGCTGAACACTGAAGCTTTCTTT
clone_size: few
j_call: TRBJ1-1
d_call: -
v_call: TRBV19

cdr3_aa: CASSPSVRATDTQYF
cdr3_nt: TGTGCCAGCAGTCCCTCGGTACGGGCCACAGATACGCAGTATTTT
clone_size: -
j_call: TRBJ2-3
d_call: -
v_call: TRBV6-5

cdr3_aa: CASGLAGVDEQFF
cdr3_nt: TGTGCCAGCGGACTAGCGGGAGTCGATGAGCAGTTCTTC
clone_size: -
j_call: TRBJ2-1
d_call: TRBD2
v_call: TRBV28

cdr3_aa: CASSITYEQYF
cdr3_nt: TGTGCCAGCAGCATTACCTACGAGCAGTACTTC
clone_size: -
j_call: TRBJ2-7
d_call: -
v_call: TRBV2

cdr3_aa: CASSWGTSGQETQYF
cdr3_nt: TGTGCCAGCAGCTGGGGGACTAGCGGGCAAGAGACCCAGTACTTC
clone_size: -
j_call: TRBJ2-5
d_call: TRBD2
v_call: TRBV5-4

cdr3_aa: CASSSDSYEQYF
cdr3_nt: TGTGCCAGCAGCTCCGACTCCTACGAGCAGTACTTC
clone_size: few
j_call: TRBJ2-7
d_call: -
v_call: TRBV5-6

cdr3_aa: CATGAGSGTDTQYF
cdr3_nt: TGTGCCACCGGAGCGGGAAGTGGCACAGATACGCAGTATTTT
clone_size: few
j_call: TRBJ2-3
d_call: TRBD2
v_call: TRBV6-1

cdr3_aa: CASSLDRSSGNIQYF
cdr3_nt: TGTGCCAGCAGCTTAGATCGGTCTAGCGGAAACATTCAGTACTTC
clone_size: -
j_call: TRBJ2-4
d_call: TRBD2
v_call: TRBV7-6

cdr3_aa: CASTRITRDSFSDTQYF
cdr3_nt: TGCGCCAGCACCCGTATTACCCGCGATAGCTTCTCCGATACGCAGTATTTT
clone_size: -
j_call: TRBJ2-3
d_call: -
v_call: TRBV5-1

cdr3_aa: CASSLGGGSYNEQFF
cdr3_nt: TGCGCCAGCAGCTTGGGCGGGGGCTCCTACAATGAGCAGTTCTTC
clone_size: -
j_call: TRBJ2-1
d_call: TRBD2
v_call: TRBV5-1

cdr3_aa: CASSDEEPGANVLTF
cdr3_nt: TGTGCCAGCAGTGATGAGGAGCCTGGGGCCAACGTCCTGACTTTC
clone_size: -
j_call: TRBJ2-6
d_call: -
v_call: TRBV27

cdr3_aa: CASSSPGGVEQYF
cdr3_nt: TGTGCCAGCAGCTCTCCAGGAGGAGTCGAGCAGTACTTC
clone_size: few
j_call: TRBJ2-7
d_call: -
v_call: TRBV5-6

cdr3_aa: CASSFRGRTGSDTQYF
cdr3_nt: TGTGCCAGCAGCTTTAGGGGGAGAACGGGATCAGATACGCAGTATTTT
clone_size: once
j_call: TRBJ2-3
d_call: -
v_call: TRBV5-4

cdr3_aa: CASSLGGRTSGKETQYF
cdr3_nt: TGTGCCAGCAGCTTAGGGGGAAGGACTAGCGGGAAAGAGACCCAGTACTTC
clone_size: once
j_call: TRBJ2-5
d_call: TRBD2
v_call: TRBV11-2

cdr3_aa: CASSLRQDNEQFF
cdr3_nt: TGTGCCAGCAGCTTACGACAAGACAATGAGCAGTTCTTC
clone_size: -
j_call: TRBJ2-1
d_call: -
v_call: TRBV11-2

cdr3_aa: CASSLAGRDTIYF
cdr3_nt: TGTGCCAGCAGCTTGGCCGGGCGGGACACCATATATTTT
clone_size: -
j_call: TRBJ1-3
d_call: -
v_call: TRBV5-4

cdr3_aa: CAISEDRGIFFGQEQFF
cdr3_nt: TGTGCCATCAGTGAAGACAGGGGGATTTTTTTTGGCCAGGAGCAGTTCTTC
clone_size: -
j_call: TRBJ2-1
d_call: TRBD1
v_call: TRBV10-3

cdr3_aa: CASSEASGNTIYF
cdr3_nt: TGTGCCAGCAGTGAGGCCAGCGGAAACACCATATATTTT
clone_size: few
j_call: TRBJ1-3
d_call: -
v_call: TRBV6-1

cdr3_aa: CARSLRSDVDTEAFF
cdr3_nt: TGTGCCAGAAGCTTGAGGTCCGATGTGGACACTGAAGCTTTCTTT
clone_size: -
j_call: TRBJ1-1
d_call: -
v_call: TRBV5-3

cdr3_aa: CASSLSHVGQINEKLFF
cdr3_nt: TGTGCCAGCAGCTTATCTCACGTCGGCCAGATTAATGAAAAACTGTTTTTT
clone_size: -
j_call: TRBJ1-4
d_call: -
v_call: TRBV13

cdr3_aa: CASSTRTGGTEAFF
cdr3_nt: TGTGCCAGTAGTACGCGGACAGGGGGCACTGAAGCTTTCTTT
clone_size: -
j_call: TRBJ1-1
d_call: TRBD1
v_call: TRBV19

cdr3_aa: CASSRTTGAHYEQYF
cdr3_nt: TGTGCCAGCAGCCGGACGACAGGGGCCCACTACGAGCAGTACTTC
clone_size: -
j_call: TRBJ2-7
d_call: TRBD1
v_call: TRBV7-6

cdr3_aa: CASSLSNDLGTENEQFF
cdr3_nt: TGTGCCAGCAGTTTATCGAATGACTTGGGGACAGAGAATGAGCAGTTCTTC
clone_size: -
j_call: TRBJ2-1
d_call: TRBD1
v_call: TRBV27

cdr3_aa: CASSLTSGANTGELFF
cdr3_nt: TGCGCCAGCAGCTTGACTAGCGGAGCGAACACCGGGGAGCTGTTTTTT
clone_size: once
j_call: TRBJ2-2
d_call: TRBD2
v_call: TRBV5-1

cdr3_aa: CASSARGTSGSSDTQYF
cdr3_nt: TGTGCCAGCTCAGCCCGAGGGACTAGCGGGTCCTCAGATACGCAGTATTTT
clone_size: -
j_call: TRBJ2-3
d_call: TRBD2
v_call: TRBV18

cdr3_aa: CASIDRGGDTEAFF
cdr3_nt: TGTGCCAGCATCGACAGGGGAGGAGACACTGAAGCTTTCTTT
clone_size: -
j_call: TRBJ1-1
d_call: TRBD1
v_call: TRBV7-6

cdr3_aa: CASSPLGGSVGYTF
cdr3_nt: TGTGCCAGCAGTCCATTGGGGGGCTCGGTTGGCTACACCTTC
clone_size: -
j_call: TRBJ1-2
d_call: -
v_call: TRBV6-5

cdr3_aa: CASSHQGRAGYEQYF
cdr3_nt: TGTGCCAGCAGCCACCAAGGGCGAGCGGGCTACGAGCAGTACTTC
clone_size: -
j_call: TRBJ2-7
d_call: -
v_call: TRBV27

cdr3_aa: CASSPRFTGELFF
cdr3_nt: TGTGCCAGCAGCCCAAGGTTCACCGGGGAGCTGTTTTTT
clone_size: -
j_call: TRBJ2-2
d_call: -
v_call: TRBV7-6

cdr3_aa: CASSYGPPEQFF
cdr3_nt: TGTGCCAGCAGTTACGGCCCACCCGAGCAGTTCTTC
clone_size: -
j_call: TRBJ2-1
d_call: -
v_call: TRBV6-6

cdr3_aa: CASSGQGAGELFF
cdr3_nt: TGTGCCAGTAGTGGGCAGGGGGCCGGGGAGCTGTTTTTT
clone_size: -
j_call: TRBJ2-2
d_call: TRBD1
v_call: TRBV19

cdr3_aa: CASNPGLLYNEQFF
cdr3_nt: TGTGCCAGCAACCCGGGACTACTCTACAATGAGCAGTTCTTC
clone_size: -
j_call: TRBJ2-1
d_call: TRBD2
v_call: TRBV6-4

cdr3_aa: CASSLKWGTEAFF
cdr3_nt: TGTGCCAGCAGCTTAAAATGGGGCACTGAAGCTTTCTTT
clone_size: -
j_call: TRBJ1-1
d_call: -
v_call: TRBV7-9

cdr3_aa: CASSIFRGTRSQPQHF
cdr3_nt: TGTGCCAGTAGTATTTTCAGGGGGACTCGGAGTCAGCCCCAGCATTTT
clone_size: -
j_call: TRBJ1-5
d_call: TRBD1
v_call: TRBV19

cdr3_aa: CASSFQDYEQYF
cdr3_nt: TGTGCCAGCAGTTTCCAGGACTACGAGCAGTACTTC
clone_size: medium-sized
j_call: TRBJ2-7
d_call: -
v_call: TRBV28

cdr3_aa: CTANVLTF
cdr3_nt: TGCACGGCCAACGTCCTGACTTTC
clone_size: -
j_call: TRBJ2-6
d_call: -
v_call: TRBV1

cdr3_aa: CASSQDPLAGTYEQYF
cdr3_nt: TGCGCCAGCAGCCAAGATCCGCTAGCGGGAACCTACGAGCAGTACTTC
clone_size: -
j_call: TRBJ2-7
d_call: TRBD2
v_call: TRBV4-1

cdr3_aa: CASSYSRGLAVREQFF
cdr3_nt: TGTGCCAGCAGTTACTCTAGGGGACTAGCGGTCAGGGAGCAGTTCTTC
clone_size: -
j_call: TRBJ2-1
d_call: TRBD2
v_call: TRBV6-5

cdr3_aa: CASRTTPQWETQYF
cdr3_nt: TGTGCCAGCAGGACCACCCCCCAGTGGGAGACCCAGTACTTC
clone_size: -
j_call: TRBJ2-5
d_call: -
v_call: TRBV27

cdr3_aa: CASSRQVGYEQYF
cdr3_nt: TGTGCCAGCAGCAGGCAGGTGGGCTACGAGCAGTACTTC
clone_size: -
j_call: TRBJ2-7
d_call: -
v_call: TRBV7-7

cdr3_aa: CASSARWGRAIDEQYF
cdr3_nt: TGTGCCAGCAGCGCGAGGTGGGGCAGGGCTATCGACGAGCAGTACTTC
clone_size: -
j_call: TRBJ2-7
d_call: -
v_call: TRBV9

cdr3_aa: CASSLATYNEQFF
cdr3_nt: TGTGCCAGCAGCTTGGCTACTTACAATGAGCAGTTCTTC
clone_size: -
j_call: TRBJ2-1
d_call: -
v_call: TRBV5-4

cdr3_aa: CANQGYGYTF
cdr3_nt: TGTGCCAACCAGGGTTATGGCTACACCTTC
clone_size: once
j_call: TRBJ1-2
d_call: -
v_call: TRBV27

cdr3_aa: CASSPLAGEETQYF
cdr3_nt: TGCGCCAGCAGCCCACTAGCGGGAGAAGAGACCCAGTACTTC
clone_size: -
j_call: TRBJ2-5
d_call: TRBD2
v_call: TRBV5-1

cdr3_aa: CASSDSQAGELFF
cdr3_nt: TGTGCCAGCAGTGACTCGCAAGCCGGGGAGCTGTTTTTT
clone_size: few
j_call: TRBJ2-2
d_call: -
v_call: TRBV6-4

cdr3_aa: CASRTDRGNEQYF
cdr3_nt: TGTGCCAGCAGGACGGACAGGGGGAACGAGCAGTACTTC
clone_size: -
j_call: TRBJ2-7
d_call: TRBD1
v_call: TRBV6-5